The T cell receptor beta chain under discussion was sequenced for a study of cytomegalovirus exposure and HLA in healthy donors. The overall study: According to later analysis, the same platform produced the 120 validation and about 700 first-cohort repertoires.

About this clone: No antigen is known for it.

Germline CDR1 reads SGDLS; CDR2 reads YYNGEE. Unmatched junction bases numbered 7, after V lost 0 bases and J lost 7 bases. CDR3 length equals 15 residues. Generated by immunoSEQ multiplex PCR, the TCRdb table keeps only in-frame clones and is missing some. In the table there are 130,000 to 150,000 clones, roughly nine tenths of which are singletons. Whole-study findings and limits: In vitro experiments confirmed that a few CMV-associated chains were specific for CMV antigens. Overall, approximately 150 TCR beta chains were annotated as cytomegalovirus-associated. Subsequent analysis found a tendency for first-cohort TCR clusters to co-occur within the 110 or so validation repertoires.

The sequenced sample was PBMCs. This sequence was found in a woman aged 18-30 years in good health and CMV-seropositive. This rearrangement joins TRBV9 to TRBJ2-1, with 7 bases matching TRBD2. CDR3 loop: CASSVEAGSRNEQFF. CDR3 in DNA: TGTGCCAGCAGCGTAGAAGCGGGGAGTAGGAATGAGCAGTTCTTC.